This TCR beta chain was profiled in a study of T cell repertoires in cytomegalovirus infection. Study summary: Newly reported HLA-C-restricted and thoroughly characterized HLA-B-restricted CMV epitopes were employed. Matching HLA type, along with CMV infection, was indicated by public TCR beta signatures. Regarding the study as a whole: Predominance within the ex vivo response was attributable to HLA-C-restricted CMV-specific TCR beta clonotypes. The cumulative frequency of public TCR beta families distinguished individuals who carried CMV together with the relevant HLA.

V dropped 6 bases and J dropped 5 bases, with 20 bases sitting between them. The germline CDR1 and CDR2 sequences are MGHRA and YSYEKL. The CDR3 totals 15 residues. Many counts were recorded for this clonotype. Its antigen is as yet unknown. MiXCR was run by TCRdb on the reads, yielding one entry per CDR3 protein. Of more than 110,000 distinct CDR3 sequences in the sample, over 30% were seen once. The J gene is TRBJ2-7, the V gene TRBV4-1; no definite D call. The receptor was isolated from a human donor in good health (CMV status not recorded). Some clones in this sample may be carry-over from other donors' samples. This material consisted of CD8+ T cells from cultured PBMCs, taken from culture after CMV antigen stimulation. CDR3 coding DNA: TGCGCCAGCAGTCGGTCTGTGGGTCTTGGAGACGAGCAGTACTTC. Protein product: CASSRSVGLGDEQYF.